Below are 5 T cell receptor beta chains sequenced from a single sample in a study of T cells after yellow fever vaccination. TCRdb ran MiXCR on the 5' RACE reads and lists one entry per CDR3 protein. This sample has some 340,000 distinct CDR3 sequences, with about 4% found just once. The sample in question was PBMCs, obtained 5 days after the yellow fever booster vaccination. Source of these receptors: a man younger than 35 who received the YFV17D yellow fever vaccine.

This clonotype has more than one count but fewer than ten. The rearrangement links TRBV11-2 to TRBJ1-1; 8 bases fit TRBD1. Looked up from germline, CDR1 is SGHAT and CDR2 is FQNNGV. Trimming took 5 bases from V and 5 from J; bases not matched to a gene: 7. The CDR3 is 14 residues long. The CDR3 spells CASSGQGRKTEAFF. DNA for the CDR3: TGTGCCAGCAGCGGACAGGGCCGAAAGACTGAAGCTTTCTTT.

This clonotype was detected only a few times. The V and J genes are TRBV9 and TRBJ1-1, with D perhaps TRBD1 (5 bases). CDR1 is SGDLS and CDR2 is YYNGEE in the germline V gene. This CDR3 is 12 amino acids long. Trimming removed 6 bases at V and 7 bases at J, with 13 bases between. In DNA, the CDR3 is TGTGCCAGCAATCCAGGGATGGGTGAAGCTTTCTTT. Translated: CASNPGMGEAFF.

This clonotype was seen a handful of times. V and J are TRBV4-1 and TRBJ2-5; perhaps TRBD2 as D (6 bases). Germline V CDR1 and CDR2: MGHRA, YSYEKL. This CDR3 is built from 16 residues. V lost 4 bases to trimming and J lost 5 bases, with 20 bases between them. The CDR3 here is CASSRAIGGADETQYF. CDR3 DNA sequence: TGCGCCAGCAGCCGAGCAATAGGAGGGGCGGATGAGACCCAGTACTTC.

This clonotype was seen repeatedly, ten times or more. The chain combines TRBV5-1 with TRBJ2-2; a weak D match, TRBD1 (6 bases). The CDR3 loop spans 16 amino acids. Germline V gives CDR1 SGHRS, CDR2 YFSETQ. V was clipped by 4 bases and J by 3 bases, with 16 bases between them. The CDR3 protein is CASSPRRQEDTGELFF. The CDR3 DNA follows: TGCGCCAGCAGCCCCCGTAGACAGGAGGACACCGGGGAGCTGTTTTTT.

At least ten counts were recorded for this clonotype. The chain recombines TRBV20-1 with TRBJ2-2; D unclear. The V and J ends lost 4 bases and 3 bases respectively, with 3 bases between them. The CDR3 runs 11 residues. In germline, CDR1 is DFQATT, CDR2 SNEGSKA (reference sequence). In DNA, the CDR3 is TGCAGTGCTACAGACACCGGGGAGCTGTTTTTT. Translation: CSATDTGELFF.